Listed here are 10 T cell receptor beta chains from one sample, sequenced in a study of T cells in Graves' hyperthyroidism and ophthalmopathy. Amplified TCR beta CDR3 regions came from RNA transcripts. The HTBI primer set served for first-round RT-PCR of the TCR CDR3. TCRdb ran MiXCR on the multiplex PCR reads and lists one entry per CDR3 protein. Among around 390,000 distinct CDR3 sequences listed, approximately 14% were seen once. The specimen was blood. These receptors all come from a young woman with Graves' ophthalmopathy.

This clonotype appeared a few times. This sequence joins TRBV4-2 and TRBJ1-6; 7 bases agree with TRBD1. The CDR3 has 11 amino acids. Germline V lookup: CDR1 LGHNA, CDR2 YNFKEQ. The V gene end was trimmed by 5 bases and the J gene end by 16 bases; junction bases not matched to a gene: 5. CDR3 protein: CASSEGQMLHF. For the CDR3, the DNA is TGTGCCAGCAGCGAGGGACAGATGCTCCACTTT.

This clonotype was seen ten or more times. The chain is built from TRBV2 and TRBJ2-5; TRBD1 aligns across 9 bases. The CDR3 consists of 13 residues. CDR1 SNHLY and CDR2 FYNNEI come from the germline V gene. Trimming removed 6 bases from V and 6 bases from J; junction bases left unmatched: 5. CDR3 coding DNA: TGTGCCAGCAGCGATGGACAGGGGAAGACCCAGTACTTC. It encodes CASSDGQGKTQYF. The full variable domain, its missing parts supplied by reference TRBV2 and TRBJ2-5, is EPEVTQTPSHQVTQMGQEVILRCVPISNHLYFYWYRQILGQKVEFLVSFYNNEISEKSEIFDDQFSVERPDGSNFTLKIRSTKLEDSAMYFCASSDGQGKTQYFGPGTRLLVL.

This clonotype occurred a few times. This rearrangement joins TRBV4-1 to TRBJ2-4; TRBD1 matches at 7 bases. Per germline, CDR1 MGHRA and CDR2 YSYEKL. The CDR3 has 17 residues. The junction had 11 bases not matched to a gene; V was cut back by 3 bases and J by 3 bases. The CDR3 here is CASSHIRQGNVKNIQYF. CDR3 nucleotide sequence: TGCGCCAGCAGCCATATCAGACAGGGTAATGTCAAAAACATTCAGTACTTC.

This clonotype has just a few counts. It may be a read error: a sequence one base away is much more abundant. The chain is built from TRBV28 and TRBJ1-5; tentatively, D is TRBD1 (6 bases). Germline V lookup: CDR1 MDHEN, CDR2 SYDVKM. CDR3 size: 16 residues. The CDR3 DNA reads TGTGCCAGCATCATAGGGGGGCCTTATAGCAATCAGCCCCAGCGTTTT. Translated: CASIIGGPYSNQPQRF.

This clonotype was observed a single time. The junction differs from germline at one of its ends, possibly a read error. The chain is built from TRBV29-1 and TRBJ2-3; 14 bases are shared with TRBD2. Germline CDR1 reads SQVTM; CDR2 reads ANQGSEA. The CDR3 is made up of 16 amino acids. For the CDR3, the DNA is TGCAGCGTTGCCCCGGGACTAGCGGGGGCCACAGGTACGCAGTATTTT. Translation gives CSVAPGLAGATGTQYF.

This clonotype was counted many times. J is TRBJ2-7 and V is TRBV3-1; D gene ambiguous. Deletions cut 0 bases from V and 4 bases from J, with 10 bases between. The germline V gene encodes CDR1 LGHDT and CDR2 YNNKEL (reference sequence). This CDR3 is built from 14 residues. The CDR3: CASSQDTALYEQYF. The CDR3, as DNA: TGTGCCAGCAGCCAAGACACGGCCCTTTACGAGCAGTACTTC.

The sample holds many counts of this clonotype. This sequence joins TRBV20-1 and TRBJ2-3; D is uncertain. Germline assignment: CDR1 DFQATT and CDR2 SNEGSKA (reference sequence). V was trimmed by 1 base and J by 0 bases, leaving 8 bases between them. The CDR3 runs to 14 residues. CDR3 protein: CSARVRKSTDTQYF. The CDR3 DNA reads TGCAGTGCTAGAGTGCGGAAAAGCACAGATACGCAGTATTTT.

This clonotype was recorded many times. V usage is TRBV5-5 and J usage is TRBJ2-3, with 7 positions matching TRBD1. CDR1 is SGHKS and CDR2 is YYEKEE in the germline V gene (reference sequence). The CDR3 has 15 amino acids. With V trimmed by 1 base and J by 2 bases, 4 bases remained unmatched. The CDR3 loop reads CASSLLGQTTDTQYF. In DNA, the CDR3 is TGTGCCAGCAGCTTGTTGGGACAGACCACAGATACGCAGTATTTT.

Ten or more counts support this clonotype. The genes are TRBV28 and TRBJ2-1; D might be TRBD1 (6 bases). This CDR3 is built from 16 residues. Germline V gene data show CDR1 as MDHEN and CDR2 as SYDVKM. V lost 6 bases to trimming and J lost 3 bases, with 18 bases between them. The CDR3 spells CASSRLTGSGYNEQFF. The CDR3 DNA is TGTGCCAGCAGCCGCCTGACAGGATCAGGCTACAATGAGCAGTTCTTC.

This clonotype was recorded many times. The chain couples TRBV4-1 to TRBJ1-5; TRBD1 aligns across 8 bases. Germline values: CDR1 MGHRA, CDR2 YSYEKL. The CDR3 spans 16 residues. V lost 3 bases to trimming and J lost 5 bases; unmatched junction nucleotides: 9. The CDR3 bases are TGCGCCAGCAGCCAGGAAAGGACAGGGTTGTATCAGCCCCAGCATTTT. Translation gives CASSQERTGLYQPQHF.